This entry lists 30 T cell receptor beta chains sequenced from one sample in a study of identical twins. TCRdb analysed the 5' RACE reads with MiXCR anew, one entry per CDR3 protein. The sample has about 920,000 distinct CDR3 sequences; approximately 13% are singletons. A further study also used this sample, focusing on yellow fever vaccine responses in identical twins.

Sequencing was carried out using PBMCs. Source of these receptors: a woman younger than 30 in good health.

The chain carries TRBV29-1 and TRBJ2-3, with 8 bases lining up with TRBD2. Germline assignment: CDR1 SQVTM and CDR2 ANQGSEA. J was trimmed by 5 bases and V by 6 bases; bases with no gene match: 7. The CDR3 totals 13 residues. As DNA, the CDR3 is TGCAGCGTGGCGGGACTAGTCGTAGATACGCAGTATTTT. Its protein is CSVAGLVVDTQYF.

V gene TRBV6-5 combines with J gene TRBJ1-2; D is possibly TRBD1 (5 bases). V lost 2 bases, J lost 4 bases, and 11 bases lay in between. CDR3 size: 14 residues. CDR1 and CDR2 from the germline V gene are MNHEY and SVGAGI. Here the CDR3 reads CASSYVGASYGYTF. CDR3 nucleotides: TGTGCCAGCAGTTACGTAGGGGCTAGCTATGGCTACACCTTC.

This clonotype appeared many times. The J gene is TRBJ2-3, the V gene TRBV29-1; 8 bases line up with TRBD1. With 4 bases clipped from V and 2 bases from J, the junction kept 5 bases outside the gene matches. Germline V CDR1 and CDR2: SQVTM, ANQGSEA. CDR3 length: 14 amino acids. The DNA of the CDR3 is TGCAGCGTTGCCCGGGACAGGCTCACAGATACGCAGTATTTT. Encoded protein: CSVARDRLTDTQYF.

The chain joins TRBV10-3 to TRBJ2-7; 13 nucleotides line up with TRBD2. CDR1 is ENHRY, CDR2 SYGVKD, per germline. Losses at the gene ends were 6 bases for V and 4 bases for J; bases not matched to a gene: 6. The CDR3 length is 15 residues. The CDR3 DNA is TGTGCCATCAGCCAAACTAGCGGGAGGGCGTACGAGCAGTACTTC. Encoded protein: CAISQTSGRAYEQYF.

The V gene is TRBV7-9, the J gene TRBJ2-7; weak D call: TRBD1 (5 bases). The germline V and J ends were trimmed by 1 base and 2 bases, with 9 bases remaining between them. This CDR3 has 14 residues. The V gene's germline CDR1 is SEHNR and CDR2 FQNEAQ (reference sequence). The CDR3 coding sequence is TGTGCCAGCAGCTTAGGACAGCAACCCTACGAGCAGTACTTC. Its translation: CASSLGQQPYEQYF.

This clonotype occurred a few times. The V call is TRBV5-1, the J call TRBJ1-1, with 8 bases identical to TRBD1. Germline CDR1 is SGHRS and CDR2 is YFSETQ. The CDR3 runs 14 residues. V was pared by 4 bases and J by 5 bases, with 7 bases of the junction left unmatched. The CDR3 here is CASSPRTGRTEAFF. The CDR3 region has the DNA TGCGCCAGCAGCCCAAGGACAGGGCGAACTGAAGCTTTCTTT.

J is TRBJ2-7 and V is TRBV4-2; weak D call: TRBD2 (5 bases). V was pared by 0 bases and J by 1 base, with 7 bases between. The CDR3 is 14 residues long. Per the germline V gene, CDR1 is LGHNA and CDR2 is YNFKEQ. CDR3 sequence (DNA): TGTGCCAGCAGCCAAGACCCGGGATCCTACGAGCAGTACTTC. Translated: CASSQDPGSYEQYF.

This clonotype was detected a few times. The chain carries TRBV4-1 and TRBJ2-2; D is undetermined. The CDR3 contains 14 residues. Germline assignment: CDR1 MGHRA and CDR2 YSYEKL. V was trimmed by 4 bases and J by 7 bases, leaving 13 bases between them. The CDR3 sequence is CASSPRSLGGELFF. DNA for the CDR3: TGCGCCAGCAGCCCCCGCTCCTTGGGCGGGGAGCTGTTTTTT.

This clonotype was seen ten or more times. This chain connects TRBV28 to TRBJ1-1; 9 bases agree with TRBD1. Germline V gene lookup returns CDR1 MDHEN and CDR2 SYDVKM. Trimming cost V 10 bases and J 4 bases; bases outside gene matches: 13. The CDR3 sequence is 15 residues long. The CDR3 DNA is TGTGCCACCTGGGTTCCGGGACAGGGAGGCACTGAAGCTTTCTTT. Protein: CATWVPGQGGTEAFF.

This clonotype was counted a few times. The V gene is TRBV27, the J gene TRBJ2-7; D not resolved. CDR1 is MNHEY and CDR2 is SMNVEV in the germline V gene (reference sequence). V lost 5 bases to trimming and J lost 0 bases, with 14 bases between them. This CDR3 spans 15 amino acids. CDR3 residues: CASSPYYLDSYEQYF. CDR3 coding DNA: TGTGCCAGCAGTCCATACTACCTCGACTCCTACGAGCAGTACTTC.

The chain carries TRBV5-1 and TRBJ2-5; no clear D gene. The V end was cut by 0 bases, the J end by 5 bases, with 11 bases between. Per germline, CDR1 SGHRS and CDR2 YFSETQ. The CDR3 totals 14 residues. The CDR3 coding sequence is TGCGCCAGCAGCTTGGACCAGTTTGGTGAGACCCAGTACTTC. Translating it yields CASSLDQFGETQYF.

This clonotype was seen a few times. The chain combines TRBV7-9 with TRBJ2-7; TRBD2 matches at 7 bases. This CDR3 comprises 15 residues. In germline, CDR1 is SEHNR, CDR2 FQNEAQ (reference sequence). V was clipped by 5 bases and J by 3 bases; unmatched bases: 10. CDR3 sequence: CASSRLTSTNYEQYF. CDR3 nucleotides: TGTGCCAGCAGCCGTCTGACTAGCACAAACTACGAGCAGTACTTC.

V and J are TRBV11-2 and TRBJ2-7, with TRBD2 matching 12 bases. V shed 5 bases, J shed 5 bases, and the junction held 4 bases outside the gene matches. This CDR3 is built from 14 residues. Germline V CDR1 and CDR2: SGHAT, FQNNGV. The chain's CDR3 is CASSGLAGFNEQYF. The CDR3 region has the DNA TGTGCCAGCAGCGGACTAGCGGGATTCAACGAGCAGTACTTC.

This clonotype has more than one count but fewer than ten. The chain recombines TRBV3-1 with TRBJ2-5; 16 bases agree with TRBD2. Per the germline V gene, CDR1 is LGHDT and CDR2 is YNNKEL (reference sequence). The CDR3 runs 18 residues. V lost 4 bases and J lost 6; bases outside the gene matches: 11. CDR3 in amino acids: CASSLPPGLAGGRKTQYF. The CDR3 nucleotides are TGTGCCAGCAGCCTACCCCCGGGACTAGCGGGGGGGCGGAAGACCCAGTACTTC.

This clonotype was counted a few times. The CDR3 DNA reads as TGTGCCAGCAGTACTCTAGCGGGAGCGAGTGAGCAGTTCTTC. Translated: CASSTLAGASEQFF. V is TRBV25-1 and J is TRBJ2-1; 10 positions match TRBD2. The trim removed 5 bases at V and 9 bases at J, leaving 7 bases unmatched. CDR1 MGHDK and CDR2 SYGVNS come from the germline V gene. The CDR3 has 14 amino acids.

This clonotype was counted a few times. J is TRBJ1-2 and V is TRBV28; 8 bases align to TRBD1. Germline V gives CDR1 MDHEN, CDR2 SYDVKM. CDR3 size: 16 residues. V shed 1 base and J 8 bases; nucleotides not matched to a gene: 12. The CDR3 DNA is TGTGCCAGCAGTTTATTTTTTCGGCAGGGGGCTCGAGGCTACACCTTC. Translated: CASSLFFRQGARGYTF.

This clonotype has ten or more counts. The CDR3 reads CATSRVGKGDEQFF. The CDR3 DNA is TGTGCCACCAGCAGAGTGGGCAAGGGAGATGAGCAGTTCTTC. The chain recombines TRBV15 with TRBJ2-1; the D gene is possibly TRBD2 (5 bases). Germline V gene lookup returns CDR1 LNHNV and CDR2 YYDKDF (reference sequence). This CDR3 has 14 residues. Trimming removed 1 base at V and 8 bases at J, with 12 bases between.

The CDR3 region has the DNA TGTGCCAGCACCATAGGGGGGGATACGCAGTATTTT. The encoded protein is CASTIGGDTQYF. The chain joins TRBV6-1 to TRBJ2-3; TRBD1 or TRBD2 may be the D gene (6 bases each). V lost 7 bases to trimming and J lost 6 bases, with 11 bases between them. CDR1 is MNHNS, CDR2 SASEGT, per germline. CDR3 size: 12 residues.

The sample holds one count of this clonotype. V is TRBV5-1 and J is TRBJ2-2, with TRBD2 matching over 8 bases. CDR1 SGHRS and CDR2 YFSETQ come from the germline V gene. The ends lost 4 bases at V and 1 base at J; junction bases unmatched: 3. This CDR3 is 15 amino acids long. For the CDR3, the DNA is TGCGCCAGCAGCGCACTAGCGGAGAACACCGGGGAGCTGTTTTTT. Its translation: CASSALAENTGELFF.

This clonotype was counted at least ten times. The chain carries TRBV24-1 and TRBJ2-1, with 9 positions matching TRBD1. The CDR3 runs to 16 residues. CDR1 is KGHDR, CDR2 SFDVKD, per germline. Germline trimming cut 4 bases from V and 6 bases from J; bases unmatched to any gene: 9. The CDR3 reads CATSDHGTGLPNEQFF. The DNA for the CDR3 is TGTGCCACCAGTGACCATGGGACAGGGTTGCCCAATGAGCAGTTCTTC.

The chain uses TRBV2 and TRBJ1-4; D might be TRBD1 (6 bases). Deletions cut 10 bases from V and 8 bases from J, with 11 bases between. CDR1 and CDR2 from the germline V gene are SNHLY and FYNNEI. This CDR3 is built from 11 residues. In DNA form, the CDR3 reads TGTGCCAACCTAGACAGGGAAAAACTGTTTTTT. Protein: CANLDREKLFF.

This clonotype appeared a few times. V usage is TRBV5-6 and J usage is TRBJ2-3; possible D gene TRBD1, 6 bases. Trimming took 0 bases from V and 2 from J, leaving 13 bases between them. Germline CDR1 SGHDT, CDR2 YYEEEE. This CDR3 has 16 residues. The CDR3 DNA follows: TGTGCCAGCAGCTTGGAAGGGGGAACCCCCACAGATACGCAGTATTTT. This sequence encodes CASSLEGGTPTDTQYF.

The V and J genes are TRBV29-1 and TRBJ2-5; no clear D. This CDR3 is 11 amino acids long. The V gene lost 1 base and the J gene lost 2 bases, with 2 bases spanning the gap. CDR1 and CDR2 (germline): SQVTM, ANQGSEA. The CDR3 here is CSVEVQETQYF. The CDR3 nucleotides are TGCAGCGTTGAAGTTCAAGAGACCCAGTACTTC.

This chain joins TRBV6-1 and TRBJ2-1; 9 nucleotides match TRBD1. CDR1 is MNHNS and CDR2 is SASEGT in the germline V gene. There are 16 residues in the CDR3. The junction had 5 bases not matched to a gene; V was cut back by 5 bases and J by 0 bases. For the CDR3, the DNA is TGTGCCAGCAGTAGAACAGGGGGCCTCTCCTACAATGAGCAGTTCTTC. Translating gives CASSRTGGLSYNEQFF.

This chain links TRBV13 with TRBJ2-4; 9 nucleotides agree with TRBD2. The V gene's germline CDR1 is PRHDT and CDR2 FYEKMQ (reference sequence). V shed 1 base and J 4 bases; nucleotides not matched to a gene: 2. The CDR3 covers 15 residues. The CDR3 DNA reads TGTGCCAGCAGCTTAGTGACTAGCGGTAAAAACATTCAGTACTTC. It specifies CASSLVTSGKNIQYF.

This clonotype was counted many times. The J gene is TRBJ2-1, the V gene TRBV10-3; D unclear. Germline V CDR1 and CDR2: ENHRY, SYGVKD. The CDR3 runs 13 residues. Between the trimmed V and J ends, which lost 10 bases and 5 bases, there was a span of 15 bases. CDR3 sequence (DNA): TGTGCCACCCAAGCGTCCCCTAACAATGAGCAGTTCTTC. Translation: CATQASPNNEQFF.

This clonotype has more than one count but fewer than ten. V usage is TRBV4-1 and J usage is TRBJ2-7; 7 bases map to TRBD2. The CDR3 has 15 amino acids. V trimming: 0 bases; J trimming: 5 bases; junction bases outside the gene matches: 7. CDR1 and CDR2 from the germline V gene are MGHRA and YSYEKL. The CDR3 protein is CASSQDWRLADEQYF. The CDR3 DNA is TGCGCCAGCAGCCAAGATTGGCGACTAGCCGACGAGCAGTACTTC.

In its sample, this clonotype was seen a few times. The CDR3 bases are TGCAGCGTTTTGAGGGGCAACTCTGAAGCTTTCTTT. Its protein is CSVLRGNSEAFF. The chain recombines TRBV29-1 with TRBJ1-1, with D perhaps matching TRBD1 (5 bases). Germline CDR1 and CDR2: SQVTM and ANQGSEA. The CDR3 sequence is 12 residues long. V dropped 5 bases and J dropped 6 bases, with 13 bases sitting between them. Using reference TRBV29-1 and TRBJ1-1 for the parts outside the CDR3, the full variable domain is SAVISQKPSRDICQRGTSLTIQCQVDSQVTMMFWYRQQPGQSLTLIATANQGSEATYESGFVIDKFPISRPNLTFSTLTVSNMSPEDSSIYLCSVLRGNSEAFFGQGTRLTVV.

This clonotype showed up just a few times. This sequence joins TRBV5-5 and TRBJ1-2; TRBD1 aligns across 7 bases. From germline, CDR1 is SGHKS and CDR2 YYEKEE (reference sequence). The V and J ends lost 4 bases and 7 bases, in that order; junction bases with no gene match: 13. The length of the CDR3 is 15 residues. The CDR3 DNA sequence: TGTGCCAGCAGCGAAGTACAGGGGCCCGGTGGTGGCTACACCTTC. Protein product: CASSEVQGPGGGYTF.

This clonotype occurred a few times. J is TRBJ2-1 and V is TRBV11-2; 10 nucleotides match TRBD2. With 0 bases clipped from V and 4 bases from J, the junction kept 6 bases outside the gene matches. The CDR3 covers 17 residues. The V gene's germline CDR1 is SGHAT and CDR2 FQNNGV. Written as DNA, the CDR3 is TGTGCCAGCAGCTTAGATGGGGTAGCGGGAGGTTACAATGAGCAGTTCTTC. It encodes CASSLDGVAGGYNEQFF.